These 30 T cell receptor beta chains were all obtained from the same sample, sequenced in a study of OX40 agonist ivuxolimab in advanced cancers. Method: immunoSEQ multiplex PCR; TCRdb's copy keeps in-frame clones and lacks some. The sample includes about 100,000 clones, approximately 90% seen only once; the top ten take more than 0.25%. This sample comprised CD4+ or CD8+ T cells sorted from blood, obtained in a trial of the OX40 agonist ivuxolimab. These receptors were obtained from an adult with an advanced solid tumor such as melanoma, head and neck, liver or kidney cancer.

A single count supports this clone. In DNA, the CDR3 is TGTGCCAGCAGTGAAGGAGGGACAGGGTGGTTGAGTCAGCCCCAGCATTTT. Translating gives CASSEGGTGWLSQPQHF. This chain joins TRBV6-1 and TRBJ1-5; 9 nucleotides align to TRBD1. The J segment lost 6 bases and the V segment lost 1 base, leaving 10 bases of the junction unmatched. In germline, CDR1 is MNHNS, CDR2 SASEGT. There are 17 residues in the CDR3.

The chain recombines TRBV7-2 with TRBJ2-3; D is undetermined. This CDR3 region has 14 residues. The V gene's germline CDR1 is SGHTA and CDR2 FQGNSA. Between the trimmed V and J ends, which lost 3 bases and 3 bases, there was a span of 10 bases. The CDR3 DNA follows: TGTGCCAGCAGCTTCCCGGACGGAACAGATACGCAGTATTTT. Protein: CASSFPDGTDTQYF.

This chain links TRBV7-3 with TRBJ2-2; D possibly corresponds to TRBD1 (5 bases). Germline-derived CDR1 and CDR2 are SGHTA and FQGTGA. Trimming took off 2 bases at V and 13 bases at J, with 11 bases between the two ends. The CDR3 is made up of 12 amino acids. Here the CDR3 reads CASSLVGRGLFF. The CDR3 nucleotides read TGTGCCAGCAGCTTAGTGGGTAGGGGGCTGTTTTTT.

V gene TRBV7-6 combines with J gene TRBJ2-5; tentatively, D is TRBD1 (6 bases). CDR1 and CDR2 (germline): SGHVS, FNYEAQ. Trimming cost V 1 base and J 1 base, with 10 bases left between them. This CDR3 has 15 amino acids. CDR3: CASSLGQGPQETQYF. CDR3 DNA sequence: TGTGCCAGCAGCTTAGGGCAGGGGCCCCAAGAGACCCAGTACTTC.

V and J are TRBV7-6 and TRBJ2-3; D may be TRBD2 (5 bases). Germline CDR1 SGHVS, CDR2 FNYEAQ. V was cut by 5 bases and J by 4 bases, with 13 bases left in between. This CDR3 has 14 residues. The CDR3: CASSLTSIPDTQYF. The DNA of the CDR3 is TGTGCCAGCAGCCTCACTAGTATCCCAGATACGCAGTATTTT.

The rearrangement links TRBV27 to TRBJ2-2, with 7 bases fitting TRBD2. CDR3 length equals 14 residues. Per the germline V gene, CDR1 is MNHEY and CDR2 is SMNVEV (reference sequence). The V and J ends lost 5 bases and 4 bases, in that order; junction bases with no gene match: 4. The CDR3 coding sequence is TGTGCCAGCAGTCGGGGGAGGGCCACCGGGGAGCTGTTTTTT. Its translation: CASSRGRATGELFF.

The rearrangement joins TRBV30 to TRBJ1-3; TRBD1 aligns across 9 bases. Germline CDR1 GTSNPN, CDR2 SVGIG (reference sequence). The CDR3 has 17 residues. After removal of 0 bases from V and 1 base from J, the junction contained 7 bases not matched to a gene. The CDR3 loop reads CAWSVPRQGVSGNTIYF. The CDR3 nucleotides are TGTGCCTGGAGTGTACCCCGACAGGGGGTTTCTGGAAACACCATATATTTT.

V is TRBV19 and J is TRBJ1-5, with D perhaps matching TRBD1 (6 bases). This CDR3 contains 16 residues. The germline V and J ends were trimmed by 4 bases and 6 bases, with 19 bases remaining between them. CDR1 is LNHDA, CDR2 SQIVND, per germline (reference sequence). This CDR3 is CASSRRQGSLVQPQHF. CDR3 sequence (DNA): TGTGCCAGTAGTAGACGGCAGGGGAGTTTGGTTCAGCCCCAGCATTTT.

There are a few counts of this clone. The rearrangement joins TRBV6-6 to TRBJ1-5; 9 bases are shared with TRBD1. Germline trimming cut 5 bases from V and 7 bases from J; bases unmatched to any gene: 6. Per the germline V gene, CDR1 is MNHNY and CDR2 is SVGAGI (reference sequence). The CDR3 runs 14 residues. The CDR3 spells CASSRQGGRQPQHF. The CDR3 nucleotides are TGTGCCAGCAGTCGACAGGGGGGGAGGCAGCCCCAGCATTTT.

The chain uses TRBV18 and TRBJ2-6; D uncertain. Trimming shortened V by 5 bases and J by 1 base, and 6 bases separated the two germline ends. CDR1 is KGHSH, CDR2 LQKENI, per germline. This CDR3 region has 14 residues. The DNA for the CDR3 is TGTGCCAGCTCAGGGTCTTCTGGGGCCAACGTCCTGACTTTC. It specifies CASSGSSGANVLTF.

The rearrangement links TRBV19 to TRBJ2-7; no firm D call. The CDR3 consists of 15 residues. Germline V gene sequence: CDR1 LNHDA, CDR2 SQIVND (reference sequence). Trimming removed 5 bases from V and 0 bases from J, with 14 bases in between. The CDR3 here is CASSALSDASYEQYF. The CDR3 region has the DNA TGTGCCAGTAGTGCCCTAAGCGACGCCTCCTACGAGCAGTACTTC.

This CDR3 reads CASSPGQPRGEKLFF. The CDR3 bases are TGTGCCAGCTCACCCGGACAGCCGCGGGGTGAAAAACTGTTTTTT. The genes are TRBV18 and TRBJ1-4; the D gene is possibly TRBD1 (6 bases). The ends were cut back, 3 bases at V and 7 bases at J, with 15 bases in the middle. CDR3 size: 15 residues. Germline V gives CDR1 KGHSH, CDR2 LQKENI.

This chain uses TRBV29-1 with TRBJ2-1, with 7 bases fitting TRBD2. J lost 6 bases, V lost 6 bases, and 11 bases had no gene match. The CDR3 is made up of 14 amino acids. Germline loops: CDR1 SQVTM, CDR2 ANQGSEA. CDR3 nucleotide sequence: TGCAGCGTCGTTCCTAGTGGGAGGGCCAATGAGCAGTTCTTC. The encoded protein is CSVVPSGRANEQFF.

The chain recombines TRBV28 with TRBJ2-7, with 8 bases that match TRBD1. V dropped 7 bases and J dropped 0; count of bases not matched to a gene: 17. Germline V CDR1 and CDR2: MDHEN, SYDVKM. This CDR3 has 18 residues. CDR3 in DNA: TGTGCCAGCACCGACCCCTCTCCCGGGACAGGAAGCTCCTACGAGCAGTACTTC. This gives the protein CASTDPSPGTGSSYEQYF.

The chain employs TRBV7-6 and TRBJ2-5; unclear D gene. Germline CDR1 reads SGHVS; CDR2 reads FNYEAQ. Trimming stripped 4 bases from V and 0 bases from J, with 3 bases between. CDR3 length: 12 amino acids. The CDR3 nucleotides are TGTGCCAGCAGCTGGTACCAAGAGACCCAGTACTTC. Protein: CASSWYQETQYF.

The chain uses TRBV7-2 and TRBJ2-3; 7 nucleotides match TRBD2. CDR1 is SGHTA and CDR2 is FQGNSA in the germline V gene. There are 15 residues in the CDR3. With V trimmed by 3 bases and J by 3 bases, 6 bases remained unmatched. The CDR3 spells CASSFSGPLTDTQYF. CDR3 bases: TGTGCCAGCAGCTTTAGCGGGCCGCTGACAGATACGCAGTATTTT.

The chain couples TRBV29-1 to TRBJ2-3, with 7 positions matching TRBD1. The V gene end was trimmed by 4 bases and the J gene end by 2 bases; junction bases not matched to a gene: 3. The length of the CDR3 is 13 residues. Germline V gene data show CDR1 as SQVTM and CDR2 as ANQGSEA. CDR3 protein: CSVATGSTDTQYF. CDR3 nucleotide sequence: TGCAGCGTTGCGACAGGGTCCACAGATACGCAGTATTTT.

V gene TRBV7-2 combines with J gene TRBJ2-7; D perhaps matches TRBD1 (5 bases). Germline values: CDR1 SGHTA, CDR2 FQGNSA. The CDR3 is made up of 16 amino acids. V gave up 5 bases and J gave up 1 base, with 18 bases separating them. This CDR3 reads CASSLRSGAASYEQYF. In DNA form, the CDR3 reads TGTGCCAGCAGCCTCAGAAGTGGGGCAGCTTCCTACGAGCAGTACTTC.

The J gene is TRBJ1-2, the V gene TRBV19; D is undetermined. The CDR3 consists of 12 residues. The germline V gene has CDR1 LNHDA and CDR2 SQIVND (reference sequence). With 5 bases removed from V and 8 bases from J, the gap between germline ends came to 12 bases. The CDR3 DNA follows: TGTGCCAGTAGTCATCAACGCGGGGGCTACACCTTC. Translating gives CASSHQRGGYTF.

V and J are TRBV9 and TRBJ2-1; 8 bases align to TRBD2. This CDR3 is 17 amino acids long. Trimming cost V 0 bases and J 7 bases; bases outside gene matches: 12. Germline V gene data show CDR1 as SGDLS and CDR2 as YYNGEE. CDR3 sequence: CASSVVPGGAGENEQFF. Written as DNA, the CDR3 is TGTGCCAGCAGCGTAGTTCCCGGGGGAGCGGGAGAGAATGAGCAGTTCTTC. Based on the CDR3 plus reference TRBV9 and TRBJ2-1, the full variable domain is DSGVTQTPKHLITATGQRVTLRCSPRSGDLSVYWYQQSLDQGLQFLIQYYNGEERAKGNILERFSAQQFPDLHSELNLSSLELGDSALYFCASSVVPGGAGENEQFFGPGTRLTVL.

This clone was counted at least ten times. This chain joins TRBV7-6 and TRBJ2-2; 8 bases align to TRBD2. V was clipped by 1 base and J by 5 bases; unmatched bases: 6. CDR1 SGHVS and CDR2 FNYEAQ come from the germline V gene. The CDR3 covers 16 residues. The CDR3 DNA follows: TGTGCCAGCAGCTTAGAGGAGCGGGAGTGGACCGGGGAGCTGTTTTTT. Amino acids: CASSLEEREWTGELFF.

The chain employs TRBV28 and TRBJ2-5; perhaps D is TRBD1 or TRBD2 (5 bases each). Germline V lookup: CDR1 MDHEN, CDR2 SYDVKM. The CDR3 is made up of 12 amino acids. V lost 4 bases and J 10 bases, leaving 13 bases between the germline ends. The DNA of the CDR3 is TGTGCCAGCAGTTCCCTCCCGGGACGCCAGTACTTC. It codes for CASSSLPGRQYF.

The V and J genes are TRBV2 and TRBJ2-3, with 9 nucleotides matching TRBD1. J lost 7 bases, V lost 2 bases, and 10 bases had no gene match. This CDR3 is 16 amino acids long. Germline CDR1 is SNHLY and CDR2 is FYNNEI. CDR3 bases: TGTGCCAGCAGTGAAACCTCCGGGACAGGGATGCATACGCAGTATTTT. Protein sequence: CASSETSGTGMHTQYF.

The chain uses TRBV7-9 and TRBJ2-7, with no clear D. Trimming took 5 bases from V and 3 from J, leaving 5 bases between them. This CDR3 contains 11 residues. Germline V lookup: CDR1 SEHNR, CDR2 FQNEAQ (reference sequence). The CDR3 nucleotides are TGTGCCAGCAGCCGAATCTACGAGCAGTACTTC. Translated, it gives CASSRIYEQYF.

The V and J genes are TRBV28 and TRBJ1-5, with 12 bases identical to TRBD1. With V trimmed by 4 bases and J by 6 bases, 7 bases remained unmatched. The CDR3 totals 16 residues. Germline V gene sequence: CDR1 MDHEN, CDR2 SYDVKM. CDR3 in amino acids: CASSSAGQGAGQPQHF. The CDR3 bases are TGTGCCAGCAGTTCAGCGGGACAGGGGGCTGGTCAGCCCCAGCATTTT. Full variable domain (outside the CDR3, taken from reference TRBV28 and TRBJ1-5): DVKVTQSSRYLVKRTGEKVFLECVQDMDHENMFWYRQDPGLGLRLIYFSYDVKMKEKGDIPEGYSVSREKKERFSLILESASTNQTSMYLCASSSAGQGAGQPQHFGDGTRLSIL.

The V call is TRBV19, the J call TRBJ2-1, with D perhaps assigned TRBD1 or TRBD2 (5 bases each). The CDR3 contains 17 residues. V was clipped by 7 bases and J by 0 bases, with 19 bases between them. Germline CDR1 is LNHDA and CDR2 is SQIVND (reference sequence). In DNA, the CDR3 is TGTGCCAGTATTGGGAGCGGACAACTGAGCTCCTACAATGAGCAGTTCTTC. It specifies CASIGSGQLSSYNEQFF.

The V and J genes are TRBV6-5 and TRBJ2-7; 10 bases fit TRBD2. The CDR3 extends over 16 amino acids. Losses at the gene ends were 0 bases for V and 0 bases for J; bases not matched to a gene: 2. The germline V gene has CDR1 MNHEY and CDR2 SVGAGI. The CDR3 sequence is CASSYSRTSGSYEQYF. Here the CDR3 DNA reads TGTGCCAGCAGTTACTCGCGGACTAGCGGCTCCTACGAGCAGTACTTC.

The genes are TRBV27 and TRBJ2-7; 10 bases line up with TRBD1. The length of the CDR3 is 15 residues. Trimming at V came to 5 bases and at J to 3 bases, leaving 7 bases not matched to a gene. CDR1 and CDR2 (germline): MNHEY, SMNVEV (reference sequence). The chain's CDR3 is CASSRRDRGRYEQYF. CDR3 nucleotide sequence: TGTGCCAGCAGTCGTCGGGACAGGGGCCGCTACGAGCAGTACTTC.

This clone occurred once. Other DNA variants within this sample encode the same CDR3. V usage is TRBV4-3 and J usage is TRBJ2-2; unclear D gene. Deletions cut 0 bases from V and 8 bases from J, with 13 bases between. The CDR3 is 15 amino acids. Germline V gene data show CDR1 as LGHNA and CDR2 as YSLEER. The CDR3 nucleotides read TGCGCCAGCAGCCAAGATCCGATCATCACTGGGGAGCTGTTTTTT. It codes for CASSQDPIITGELFF.

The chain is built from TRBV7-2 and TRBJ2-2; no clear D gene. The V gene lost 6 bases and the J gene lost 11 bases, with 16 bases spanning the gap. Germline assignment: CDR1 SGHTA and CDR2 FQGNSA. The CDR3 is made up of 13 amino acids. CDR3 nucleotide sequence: TGTGCCAGCAGGATCGACCCCATTGCCGAGCTGTTTTTT. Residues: CASRIDPIAELFF.